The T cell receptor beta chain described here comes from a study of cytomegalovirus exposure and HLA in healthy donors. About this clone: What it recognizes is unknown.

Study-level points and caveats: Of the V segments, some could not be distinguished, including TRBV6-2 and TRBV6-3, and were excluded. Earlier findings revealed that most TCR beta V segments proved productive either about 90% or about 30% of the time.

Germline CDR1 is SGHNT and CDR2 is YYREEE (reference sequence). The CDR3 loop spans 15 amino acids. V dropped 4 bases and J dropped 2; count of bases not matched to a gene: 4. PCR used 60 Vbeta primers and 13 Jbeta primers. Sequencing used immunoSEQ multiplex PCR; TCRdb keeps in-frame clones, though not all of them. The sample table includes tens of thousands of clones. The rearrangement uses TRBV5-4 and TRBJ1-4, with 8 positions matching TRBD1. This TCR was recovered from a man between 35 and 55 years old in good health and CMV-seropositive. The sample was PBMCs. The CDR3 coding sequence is TGTGCCAGCAGCACGCCAGGGGGCACTAATGAAAAACTGTTTTTT. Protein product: CASSTPGGTNEKLFF.